This TCR beta chain was sequenced during a study of cytomegalovirus exposure and HLA in healthy donors. For the study at large: Early on, a data release was issued that held some 85 million unique TCRs from HLA-typed donors. Notes on the study in general: When analyzed later, a missense DCLRE1C variant was found to be linked to TCR beta V- and J-gene trimming. It was reportedly the case that the classifier diagnosed cytomegalovirus status with high specificity and sensitivity.

PCR was performed using 60 Vbeta and 13 Jbeta primers. Some clones are missing from TCRdb's copy, which holds only in-frame ones; the method was immunoSEQ multiplex PCR. There are approximately 190,000 clones in the sample; over 70% occur only once, and over 1.5% lies in the top ten. This clone was seen more than once but under ten times. Its antigen is as yet unknown. The sample comprised PBMCs. The receptor was isolated from a man aged 40-49 years in good health and CMV-seropositive.

The CDR3 sequence is CASRNRGHSTEAFF. The CDR3 DNA sequence: TGTGCCAGCAGGAACAGGGGGCACAGCACTGAAGCTTTCTTT. The J gene is TRBJ1-1, the V gene TRBV28; 9 bases align to TRBD1. The CDR3 runs 14 residues. Germline V lookup: CDR1 MDHEN, CDR2 SYDVKM. V lost 6 bases to trimming and J lost 4 bases; unmatched junction nucleotides: 6.